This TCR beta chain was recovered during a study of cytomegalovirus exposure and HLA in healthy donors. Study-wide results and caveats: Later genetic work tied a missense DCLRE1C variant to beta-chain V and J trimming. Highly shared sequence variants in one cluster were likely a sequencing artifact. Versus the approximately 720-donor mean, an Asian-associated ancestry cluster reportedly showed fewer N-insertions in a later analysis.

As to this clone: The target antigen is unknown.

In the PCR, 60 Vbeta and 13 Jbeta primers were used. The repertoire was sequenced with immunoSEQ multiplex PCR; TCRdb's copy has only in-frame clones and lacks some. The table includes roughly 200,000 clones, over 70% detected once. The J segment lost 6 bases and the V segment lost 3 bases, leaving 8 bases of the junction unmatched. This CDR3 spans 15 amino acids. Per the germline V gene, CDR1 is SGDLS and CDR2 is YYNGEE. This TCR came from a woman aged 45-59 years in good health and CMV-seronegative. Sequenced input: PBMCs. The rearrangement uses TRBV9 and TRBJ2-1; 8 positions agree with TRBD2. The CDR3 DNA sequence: TGTGCCAGCAGCGCCGGAGCGGGGGTGGTCAATGAGCAGTTCTTC. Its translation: CASSAGAGVVNEQFF.